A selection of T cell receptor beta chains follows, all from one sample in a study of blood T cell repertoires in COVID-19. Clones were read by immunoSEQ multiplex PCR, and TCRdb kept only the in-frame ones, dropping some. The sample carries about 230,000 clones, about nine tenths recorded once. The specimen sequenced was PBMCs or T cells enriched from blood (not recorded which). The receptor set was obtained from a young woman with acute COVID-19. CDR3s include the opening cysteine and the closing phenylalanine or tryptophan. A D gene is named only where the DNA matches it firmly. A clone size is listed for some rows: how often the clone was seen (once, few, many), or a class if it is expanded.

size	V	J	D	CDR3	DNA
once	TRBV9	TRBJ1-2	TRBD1	CASSADRWDGYTF	TGTGCCAGCAGCGCGGACAGGTGGGATGGCTACACCTTC
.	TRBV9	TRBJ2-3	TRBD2	CASSTLTSGGPDTQYF	TGTGCCAGCAGCACATTGACTAGCGGGGGGCCGGATACGCAGTATTTT
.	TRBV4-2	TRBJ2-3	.	CASSQDWASDSTDTQYF	TGTGCCAGCAGCCAAGATTGGGCTAGCGATAGCACAGATACGCAGTATTTT
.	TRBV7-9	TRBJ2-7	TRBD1	CASSYTTGDRGTYEQYF	TGTGCCAGCAGCTATACAACCGGCGACAGGGGGACCTACGAGCAGTACTTC
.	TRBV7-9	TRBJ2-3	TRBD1	CASSLKGGQGDRTDTQYF	TGTGCCAGCAGCTTAAAGGGGGGACAGGGGGATCGCACAGATACGCAGTATTTT
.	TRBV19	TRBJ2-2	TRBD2	CASRGLGTGELFF	TGTGCCAGTCGGGGACTAGGGACCGGGGAGCTGTTTTTT
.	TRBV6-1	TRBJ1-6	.	CASSEGPVYNSPLHF	TGTGCCAGCAGTGAAGGTCCGGTCTATAATTCACCCCTCCACTTT
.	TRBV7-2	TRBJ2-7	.	CASSLSPGGPLYEQYF	TGTGCCAGCAGCTTAAGCCCTGGGGGCCCTTTATACGAGCAGTACTTC
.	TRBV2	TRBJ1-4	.	CASSEAYGSGEKLFF	TGTGCCAGCAGTGAAGCATACGGGAGTGGCGAAAAACTGTTTTTT
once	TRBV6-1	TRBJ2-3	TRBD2	CASSEERGKGTDTQYF	TGTGCCAGCAGTGAGGAGCGGGGGAAGGGGACAGATACGCAGTATTTT
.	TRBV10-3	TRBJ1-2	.	CAISPLEVSYTF	TGTGCCATCAGTCCCTTAGAGGTTAGCTACACCTTC
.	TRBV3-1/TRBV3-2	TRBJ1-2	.	CASSPGGEANYGYTF	TGTGCCAGCAGCCCGGGAGGGGAAGCTAACTATGGCTACACCTTC
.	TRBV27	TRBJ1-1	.	CASSSPGAVGAFF	TGTGCCAGCAGTTCCCCAGGGGCCGTTGGAGCTTTCTTT
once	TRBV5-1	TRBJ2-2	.	CASSLTGTNTGELFF	TGCGCCAGCAGCTTAACAGGGACGAACACCGGGGAGCTGTTTTTT
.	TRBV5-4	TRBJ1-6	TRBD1	CASSLDGTGLNSPLHF	TGTGCCAGCAGCTTGGACGGGACAGGACTTAATTCACCCCTCCACTTT
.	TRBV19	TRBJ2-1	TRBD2	CASSSPSLAGGYNEQFF	TGTGCCAGTAGTAGTCCCTCACTAGCGGGGGGATACAATGAGCAGTTCTTC
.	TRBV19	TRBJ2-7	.	CASSIRQGGYEQYF	TGTGCCAGTAGTATCCGGCAGGGAGGCTACGAGCAGTACTTC
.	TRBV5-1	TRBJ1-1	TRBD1	CASSSGQGRNEAFF	TGCGCCAGCAGCTCGGGACAGGGCCGCAATGAAGCTTTCTTT
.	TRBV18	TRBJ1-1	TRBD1	CASSPLDRDTEAFF	TGTGCCAGCTCACCCCTGGACAGGGACACTGAAGCTTTCTTT
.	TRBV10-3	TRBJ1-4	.	CAISTGGATNEKLFF	TGTGCCATCAGCACAGGCGGTGCAACTAATGAAAAACTGTTTTTT
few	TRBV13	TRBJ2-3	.	CASSLGEAQYF	TGTGCCAGCAGCTTAGGCGAGGCCCAGTATTTT
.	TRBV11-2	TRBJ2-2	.	CASSWGGRNTGELFF	TGTGCCAGCAGCTGGGGGGGCCGGAACACCGGGGAGCTGTTTTTT
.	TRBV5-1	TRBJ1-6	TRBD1	CASSWGPGTGDSPLHF	TGCGCCAGCAGCTGGGGCCCCGGGACAGGGGATTCACCCCTCCACTTT
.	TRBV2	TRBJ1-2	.	CASSYDSLGYGYTF	TGTGCCAGCAGTTATGACAGCCTAGGCTATGGCTACACCTTC
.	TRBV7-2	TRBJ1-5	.	CASSLGGAGQPQHF	TGTGCCAGCAGCTTAGGGGGCGCTGGTCAGCCCCAGCATTTT
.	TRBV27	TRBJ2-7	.	CASSLSGLGTYEQYF	TGTGCCAGCAGTTTGTCGGGGTTAGGTACCTACGAGCAGTACTTC
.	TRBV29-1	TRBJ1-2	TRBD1	CSVDTETGGAGGYTF	TGCAGCGTTGACACCGAGACAGGGGGCGCGGGGGGCTACACCTTC
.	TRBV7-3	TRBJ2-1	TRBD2	CASSPNLGGAYNEQFF	TGTGCCAGCAGCCCCAATTTGGGGGGGGCCTACAATGAGCAGTTCTTC
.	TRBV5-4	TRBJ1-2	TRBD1	CASRGRDRGFGFYGYTF	TGTGCCAGCAGAGGAAGGGACAGGGGGTTCGGCTTCTATGGCTACACCTTC
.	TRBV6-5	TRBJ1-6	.	CASSLRQPRDSPLHF	TGTGCCAGCAGTTTAAGACAGCCCAGGGATTCACCCCTCCACTTT
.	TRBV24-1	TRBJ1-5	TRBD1	CATSVWGGLDRQPQHF	TGTGCCACCAGTGTGTGGGGTGGCTTGGACAGGCAGCCCCAGCATTTT
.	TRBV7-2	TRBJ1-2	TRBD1	CASSSHQGARGGYTF	TGTGCCAGCAGCTCTCATCAGGGGGCAAGGGGTGGCTACACCTTC
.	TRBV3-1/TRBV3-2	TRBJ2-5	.	CASSQDLSVKRTQYF	TGTGCCAGCAGCCAAGATTTGAGTGTCAAGAGGACCCAGTACTTC
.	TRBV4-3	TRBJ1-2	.	CASSIRLNYGYTF	TGCGCCAGCAGCATAAGACTCAACTATGGCTACACCTTC
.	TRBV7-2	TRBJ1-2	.	CASNLATAYGQPVGYTF	TGTGCCAGCAACTTAGCCACAGCATATGGCCAACCTGTAGGCTACACCTTC